Listed here is a single TCR beta chain. The antigen is not known. This record comes from a study of shared clonotypes between healthy human individuals. Study-wide results and limits: Rarefaction gave evidence that sorted-subset sequencing remained incomplete despite large depth.

In the original analysis: Junction-only sequences produced by ImmunoSEQ had no quality scores, so filtering differed. Repertoires were generated with immunoSEQ multiplex PCR, while TCRdb's copy carries only in-frame clones and drops some. That table is the source of V, J and clone size, and D and trimming were worked out from the DNA. Among about 1.1 million clones listed, 75% to 80% were seen once. The donors were all Caucasian adults (living in Nashville, Tennessee). Per the germline V gene, CDR1 is LGHNA and CDR2 is YSLEER. The ends were cut back, 5 bases at V and 8 bases at J, with 10 bases in the middle. There are 13 residues in the CDR3.

This TCR was sampled from a man aged 18 to 35 in good health. Some clones in this sample may be carry-over from other donors' samples. The rearrangement uses TRBV4-3 and TRBJ1-6; maybe TRBD1 (6 bases). The source material was memory CD4+ T cells from PBMCs. The subset: CD45RA-negative fraction. The CDR3 reads CASSTRTDSPLHF. The CDR3 bases are TGCGCCAGCAGCACACGGACAGATTCACCCCTCCACTTT.